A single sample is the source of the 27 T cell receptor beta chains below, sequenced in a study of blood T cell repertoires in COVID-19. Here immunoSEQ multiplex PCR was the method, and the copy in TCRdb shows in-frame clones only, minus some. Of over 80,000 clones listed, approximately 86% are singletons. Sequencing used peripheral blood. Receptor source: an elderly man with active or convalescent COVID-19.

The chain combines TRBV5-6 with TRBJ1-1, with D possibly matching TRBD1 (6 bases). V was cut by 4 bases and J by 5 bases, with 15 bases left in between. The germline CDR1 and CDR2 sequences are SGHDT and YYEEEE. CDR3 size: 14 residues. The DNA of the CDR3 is TGTGCCAGCAGCACCAAGTTAAGGGGGACTGAAGCTTTCTTT. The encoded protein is CASSTKLRGTEAFF.

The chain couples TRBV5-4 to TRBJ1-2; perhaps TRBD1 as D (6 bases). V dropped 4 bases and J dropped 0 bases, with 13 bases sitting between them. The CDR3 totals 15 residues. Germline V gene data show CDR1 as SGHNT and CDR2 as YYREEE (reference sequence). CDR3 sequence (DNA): TGTGCCAGCAGCCAAGGACAGACTACTAACTATGGCTACACCTTC. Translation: CASSQGQTTNYGYTF.

The CDR3 DNA sequence: TGTGCCAGCGCCAAGCTTGCTGGAAACACCATATATTTT. The encoded protein is CASAKLAGNTIYF. This chain joins TRBV19 and TRBJ1-3; D is undetermined. V shed 9 bases and J shed 2 bases, with 11 bases lying between them. This CDR3 has 13 residues. Germline V gene data show CDR1 as LNHDA and CDR2 as SQIVND (reference sequence).

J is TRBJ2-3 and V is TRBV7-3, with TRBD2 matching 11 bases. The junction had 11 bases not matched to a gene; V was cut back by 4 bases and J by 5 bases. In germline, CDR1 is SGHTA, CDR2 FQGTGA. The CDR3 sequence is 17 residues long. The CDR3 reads CASSSPLAGGGRDTQYF. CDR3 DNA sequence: TGTGCCAGCAGCTCGCCCCTAGCGGGAGGTGGTAGAGATACGCAGTATTTT.

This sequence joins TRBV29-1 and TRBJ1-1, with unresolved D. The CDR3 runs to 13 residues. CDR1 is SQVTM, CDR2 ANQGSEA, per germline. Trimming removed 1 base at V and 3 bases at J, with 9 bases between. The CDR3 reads CSVEAYRDTEAFF. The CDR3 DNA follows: TGCAGCGTTGAAGCGTATCGGGACACTGAAGCTTTCTTT.

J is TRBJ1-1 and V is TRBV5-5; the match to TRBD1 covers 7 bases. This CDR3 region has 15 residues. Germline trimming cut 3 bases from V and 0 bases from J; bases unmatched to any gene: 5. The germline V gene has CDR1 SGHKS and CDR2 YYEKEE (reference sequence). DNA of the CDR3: TGTGCCAGCAGCTGGGACAGACCTTTGAACACTGAAGCTTTCTTT. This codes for CASSWDRPLNTEAFF.

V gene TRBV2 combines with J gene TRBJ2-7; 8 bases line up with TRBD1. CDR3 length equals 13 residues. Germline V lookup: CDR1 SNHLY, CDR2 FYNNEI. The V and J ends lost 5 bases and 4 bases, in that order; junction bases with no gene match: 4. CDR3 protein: CASSRDRRYEQYF. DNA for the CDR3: TGTGCCAGCAGTAGGGACAGGAGGTACGAGCAGTACTTC.

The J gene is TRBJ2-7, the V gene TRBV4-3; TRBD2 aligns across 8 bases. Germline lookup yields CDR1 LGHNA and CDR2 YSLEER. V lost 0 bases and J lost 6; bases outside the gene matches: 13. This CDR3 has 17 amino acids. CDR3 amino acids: CASSQDGSSGKVVEQYF. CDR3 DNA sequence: TGCGCCAGCAGCCAAGATGGGAGTAGCGGGAAGGTGGTCGAGCAGTACTTC.

CDR3 amino acids: CASSLNPGTGGGNTEAFF. The DNA for the CDR3 is TGTGCCAGCAGTTTAAATCCCGGGACAGGGGGCGGGAACACTGAAGCTTTCTTT. V is TRBV28 and J is TRBJ1-1, with TRBD1 matching over 12 bases. The CDR3 is 18 amino acids. Germline V lookup: CDR1 MDHEN, CDR2 SYDVKM. V lost 2 bases and J lost 1; bases outside the gene matches: 8.

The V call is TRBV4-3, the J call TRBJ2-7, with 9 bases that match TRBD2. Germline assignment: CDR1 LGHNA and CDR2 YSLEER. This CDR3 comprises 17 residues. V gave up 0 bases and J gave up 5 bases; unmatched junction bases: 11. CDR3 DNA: TGCGCCAGCAGCCAAGAGATAACGTGGACTAGCGCTGACGAGCAGTACTTC. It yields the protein CASSQEITWTSADEQYF.

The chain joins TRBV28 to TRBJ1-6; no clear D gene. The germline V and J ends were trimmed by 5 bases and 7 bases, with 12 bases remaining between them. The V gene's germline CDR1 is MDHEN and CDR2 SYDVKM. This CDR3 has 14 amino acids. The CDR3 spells CASSLGLRNSPLHF. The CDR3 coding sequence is TGTGCCAGCAGTCTAGGACTTCGGAATTCACCCCTCCACTTT. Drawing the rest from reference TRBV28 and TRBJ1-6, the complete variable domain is DVKVTQSSRYLVKRTGEKVFLECVQDMDHENMFWYRQDPGLGLRLIYFSYDVKMKEKGDIPEGYSVSREKKERFSLILESASTNQTSMYLCASSLGLRNSPLHFGNGTRLTVT.

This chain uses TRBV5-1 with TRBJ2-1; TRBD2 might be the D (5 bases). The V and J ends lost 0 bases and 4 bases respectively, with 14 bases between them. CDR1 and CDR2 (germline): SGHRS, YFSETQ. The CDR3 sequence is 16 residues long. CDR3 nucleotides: TGCGCCAGCAGCTTGGCCGGGCTAGCAGAATACAATGAGCAGTTCTTC. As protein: CASSLAGLAEYNEQFF.

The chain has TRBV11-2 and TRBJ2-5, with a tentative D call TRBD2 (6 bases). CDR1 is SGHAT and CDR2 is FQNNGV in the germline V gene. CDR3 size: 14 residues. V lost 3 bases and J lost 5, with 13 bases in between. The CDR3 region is CASSFPGGRETQYF. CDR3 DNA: TGTGCCAGCAGCTTCCCGGGTGGGAGGGAGACCCAGTACTTC.

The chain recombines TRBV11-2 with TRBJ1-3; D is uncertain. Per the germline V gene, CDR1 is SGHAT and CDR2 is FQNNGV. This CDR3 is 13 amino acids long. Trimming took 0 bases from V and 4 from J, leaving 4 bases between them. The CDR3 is CASSLDRGNTIYF. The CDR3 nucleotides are TGTGCCAGCAGCTTAGACCGGGGAAACACCATATATTTT.

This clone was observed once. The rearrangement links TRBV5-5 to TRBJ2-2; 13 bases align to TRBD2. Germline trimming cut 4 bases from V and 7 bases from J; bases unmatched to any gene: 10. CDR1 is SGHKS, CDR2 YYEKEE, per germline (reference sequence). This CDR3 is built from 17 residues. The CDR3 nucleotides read TGTGCCAGCAGCACCATACTAGCGGGAGGGTTGGTCGGGGAGCTGTTTTTT. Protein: CASSTILAGGLVGELFF.

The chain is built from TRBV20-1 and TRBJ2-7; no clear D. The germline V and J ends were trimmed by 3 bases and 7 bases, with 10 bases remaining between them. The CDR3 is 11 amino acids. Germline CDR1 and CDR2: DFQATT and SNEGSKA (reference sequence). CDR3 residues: CSASPGWEQYF. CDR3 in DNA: TGCAGTGCTAGTCCCGGTTGGGAGCAGTACTTC.

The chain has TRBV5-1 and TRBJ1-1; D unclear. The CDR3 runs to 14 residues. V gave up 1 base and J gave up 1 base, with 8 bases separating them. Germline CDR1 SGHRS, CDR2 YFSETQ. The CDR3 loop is CASSLSSPNTEAFF. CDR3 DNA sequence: TGCGCCAGCAGCTTGTCTTCCCCGAACACTGAAGCTTTCTTT.

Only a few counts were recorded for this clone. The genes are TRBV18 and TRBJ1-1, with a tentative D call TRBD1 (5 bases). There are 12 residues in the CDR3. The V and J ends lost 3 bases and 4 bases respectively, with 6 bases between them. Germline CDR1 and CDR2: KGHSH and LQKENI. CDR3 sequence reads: CASSPRVTEAFF. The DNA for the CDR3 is TGTGCCAGCTCACCCAGGGTCACTGAAGCTTTCTTT.

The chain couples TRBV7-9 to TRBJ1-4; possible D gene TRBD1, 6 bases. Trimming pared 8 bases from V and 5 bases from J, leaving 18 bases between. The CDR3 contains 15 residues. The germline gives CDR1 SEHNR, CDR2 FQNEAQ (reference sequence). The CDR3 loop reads CASGQAGAGNEKLFF. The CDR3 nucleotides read TGTGCCAGCGGTCAAGCGGGGGCCGGCAATGAAAAACTGTTTTTT.

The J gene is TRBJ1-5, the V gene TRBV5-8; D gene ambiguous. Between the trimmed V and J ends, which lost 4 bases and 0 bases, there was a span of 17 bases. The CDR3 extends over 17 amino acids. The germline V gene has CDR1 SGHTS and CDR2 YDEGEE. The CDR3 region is CASSATGRLYSNQPQHF. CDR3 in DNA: TGTGCCAGCAGCGCCACCGGGAGGCTTTATAGCAATCAGCCCCAGCATTTT.

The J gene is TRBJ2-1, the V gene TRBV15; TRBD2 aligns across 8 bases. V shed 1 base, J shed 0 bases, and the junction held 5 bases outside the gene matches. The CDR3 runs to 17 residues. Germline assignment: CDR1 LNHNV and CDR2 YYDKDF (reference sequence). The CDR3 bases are TGTGCCACCAGCAGAGGGCGGGCGGGAGGCTCCTACAATGAGCAGTTCTTC. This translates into CATSRGRAGGSYNEQFF.

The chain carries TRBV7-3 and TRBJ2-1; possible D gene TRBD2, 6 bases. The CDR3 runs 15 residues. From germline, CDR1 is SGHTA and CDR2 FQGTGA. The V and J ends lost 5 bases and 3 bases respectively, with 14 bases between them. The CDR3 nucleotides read TGTGCCAGCAGCCTTTTTGGCGGGAACTACAATGAGCAGTTCTTC. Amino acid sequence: CASSLFGGNYNEQFF.

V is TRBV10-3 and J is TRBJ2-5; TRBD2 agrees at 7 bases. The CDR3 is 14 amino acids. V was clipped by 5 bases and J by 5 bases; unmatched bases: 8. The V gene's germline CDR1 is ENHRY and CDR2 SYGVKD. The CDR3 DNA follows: TGTGCCATCAGTAGCGGGGCCGGGATTGAGACCCAGTACTTC. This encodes CAISSGAGIETQYF.

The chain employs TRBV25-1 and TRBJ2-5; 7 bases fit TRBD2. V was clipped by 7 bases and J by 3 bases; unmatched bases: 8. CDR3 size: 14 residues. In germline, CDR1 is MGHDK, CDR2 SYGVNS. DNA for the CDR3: TGTGCCAGCACCGGCCCCCTAGCGGAAGAGACCCAGTACTTC. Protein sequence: CASTGPLAEETQYF.

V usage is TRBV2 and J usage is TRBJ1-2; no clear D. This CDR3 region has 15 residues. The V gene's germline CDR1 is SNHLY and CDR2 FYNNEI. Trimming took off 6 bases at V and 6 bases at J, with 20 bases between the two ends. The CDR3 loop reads CASRGLRGLLDGYTF. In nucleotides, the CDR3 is TGTGCCAGCAGGGGGTTAAGAGGGCTTTTGGATGGCTACACCTTC. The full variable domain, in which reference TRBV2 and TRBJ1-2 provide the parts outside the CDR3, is EPEVTQTPSHQVTQMGQEVILRCVPISNHLYFYWYRQILGQKVEFLVSFYNNEISEKSEIFDDQFSVERPDGSNFTLKIRSTKLEDSAMYFCASRGLRGLLDGYTFGSGTRLTVV.

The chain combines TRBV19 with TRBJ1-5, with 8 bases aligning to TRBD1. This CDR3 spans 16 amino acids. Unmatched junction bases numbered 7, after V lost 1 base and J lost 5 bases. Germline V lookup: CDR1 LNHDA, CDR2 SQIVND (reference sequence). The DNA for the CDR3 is TGTGCCAGTAGTATAGCCCGGACAGGGACTGATCAGCCCCAGCATTTT. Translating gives CASSIARTGTDQPQHF.

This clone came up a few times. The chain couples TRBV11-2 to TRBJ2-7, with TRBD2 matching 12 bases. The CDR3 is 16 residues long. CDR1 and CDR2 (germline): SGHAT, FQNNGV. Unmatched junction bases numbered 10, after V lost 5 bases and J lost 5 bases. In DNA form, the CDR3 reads TGTGCCAGCAGCAGAGGACGGACTAGCGGGGACCACGAGCAGTACTTC. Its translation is CASSRGRTSGDHEQYF.